Listed here is a single T cell receptor beta chain. The antigen is unknown. Combining a sample-barcoded 5' primer with a J-beta primer mix, a second PCR ran for 7 to 11 cycles. TCRdb itself ran the 5' RACE reads through MiXCR, one entry per CDR3 protein. The table has fewer than 1,000,000 distinct CDR3 sequences, roughly 44% seen once; the top ten hold approximately 20%. The people who gave samples were healthy Caucasians from Russia, aged roughly 6 to 100. This sample stems from a study of blood T cells in healthy people across ages. This CDR3 has 15 residues. Germline CDR1 reads SGHDN; CDR2 reads FVKESK. V lost 1 base, J lost 5 bases, and 12 bases lay in between. General study results and limits: PBMCs left unsorted prevented a conclusive naive versus antigen-experienced comparison. It was held that diversity estimates obtained from one million T cells represented underestimates.

This chain connects TRBV14 to TRBJ2-1; D perhaps matches TRBD1 (5 bases). The receptor's source is a man between 60 and 75 years old in good health. Sequences were obtained from blood. The CDR3 nucleotides are TGTGCCAGCAGCCAAGCTGCAGGGTGGAACAATGAGCAGTTCTTC. Its protein product is CASSQAAGWNNEQFF.